The next 15 T cell receptor beta chains were all read from a single sample in a study of T cell responses to AZD1222 COVID-19 vaccine. Using immunoSEQ multiplex PCR, the repertoire was profiled, and TCRdb retains in-frame clones only, with some absent. Here the sample spans 150,000 or so clones, more than 70% being singletons. The starting material was peripheral blood, obtained on day 0 of AZD1222 vaccination. The receptors shown here come from an adult in good health.

V usage is TRBV5-4 and J usage is TRBJ2-3; possibly TRBD1 for D (6 bases). The CDR3 consists of 16 residues. Germline V CDR1 and CDR2: SGHNT, YYREEE (reference sequence). Trimming cost V 3 bases and J 3 bases, with 17 bases left between them. DNA of the CDR3: TGTGCCAGCAGCTCCATGGGGGCGGCCCGGACAGATACGCAGTATTTT. Amino acids: CASSSMGAARTDTQYF.

The chain uses TRBV11-3 and TRBJ1-1; D unresolved. There are 15 residues in the CDR3. In germline, CDR1 is SGHNT, CDR2 YENEEA. Between the trimmed V and J ends, which lost 2 bases and 0 bases, there was a span of 10 bases. The CDR3 DNA is TGTGCCAGCAGCTTAATTCGGGGTATGAACACTGAAGCTTTCTTT. Amino acid sequence: CASSLIRGMNTEAFF.

The chain carries TRBV27 and TRBJ2-7; D is possibly TRBD1 or TRBD2 (6 bases each). This CDR3 is 12 amino acids long. Germline loops: CDR1 MNHEY, CDR2 SMNVEV (reference sequence). Deletions cut 3 bases from V and 6 bases from J, with 9 bases between. CDR3 region: CASSFRGLEQYF. The CDR3 DNA follows: TGTGCCAGCAGTTTCCGGGGGCTCGAGCAGTACTTC.

The chain joins TRBV3-1 (or the pseudogene TRBV3-2) to TRBJ2-1, with a weak D call TRBD1 (5 bases). The CDR3 loop spans 17 amino acids. Germline CDR1 and CDR2: LGHDT and YNNKEL (reference sequence). V shed 0 bases and J shed 7 bases, with 19 bases lying between them. CDR3 sequence reads: CASSQDPGRTYGNEQFF. DNA for the CDR3: TGTGCCAGCAGCCAAGATCCCGGGCGGACATACGGAAATGAGCAGTTCTTC.

The CDR3 region is CASSLLAGSRVIQYF. CDR3 coding DNA: TGTGCCAGCAGTTTGCTAGCGGGTAGTCGGGTCATTCAGTACTTC. The chain combines TRBV27 with TRBJ2-4; TRBD2 matches at 8 bases. Germline V gives CDR1 MNHEY, CDR2 SMNVEV (reference sequence). This CDR3 region has 15 residues. The V and J ends lost 3 bases and 9 bases, in that order; junction bases with no gene match: 10.

The rearrangement links TRBV2 to TRBJ1-5; D remains unclear. V lost 4 bases and J 2 bases, leaving 12 bases between the germline ends. The CDR3 totals 15 residues. Germline CDR1 is SNHLY and CDR2 is FYNNEI. The CDR3 bases are TGTGCCAGCAGTGGAGGGATAATTGGCAATCAGCCCCAGCATTTT. The encoded protein is CASSGGIIGNQPQHF.

The chain is built from TRBV7-2 and TRBJ2-1; 7 positions match TRBD2. Trimming took 5 bases from V and 4 from J; bases not matched to a gene: 8. This CDR3 has 15 residues. The germline V gene has CDR1 SGHTA and CDR2 FQGNSA. The CDR3, as DNA: TGTGCCAGCAGCCTCGGGGGGACGGTTTACAATGAGCAGTTCTTC. This codes for CASSLGGTVYNEQFF.

The V gene is TRBV5-4, the J gene TRBJ2-7; the match to TRBD1 covers 7 bases. The CDR3 sequence is 15 residues long. Germline CDR1 SGHNT, CDR2 YYREEE (reference sequence). After removal of 3 bases from V and 2 bases from J, the junction contained 8 bases not matched to a gene. Here the CDR3 DNA reads TGTGCCAGCAGCTCCCGAACAGGGGTGGCCTACGAGCAGTACTTC. Translation gives CASSSRTGVAYEQYF. Full variable domain (outside the CDR3, taken from reference TRBV5-4 and TRBJ2-7): ETGVTQSPTHLIKTRGQQVTLRCSSQSGHNTVSWYQQALGQGPQFIFQYYREEENGRGNFPPRFSGLQFPNYSSELNVNALELDDSALYLCASSSRTGVAYEQYFGPGTRLTVT.

The gene calls are TRBV7-9 and TRBJ1-1; D is uncertain. V dropped 1 base and J dropped 4 bases, with 7 bases sitting between them. Germline CDR1 and CDR2: SEHNR and FQNEAQ (reference sequence). The CDR3 extends over 13 amino acids. CDR3 DNA: TGTGCCAGCAGCTTAGACCCAGGCACTGAAGCTTTCTTT. This gives the protein CASSLDPGTEAFF.

A word on this clone: The germline gene is not matched at one end of the junction; a read error may be the cause. J is TRBJ2-1 and V is TRBV7-7; 8 bases line up with TRBD2. The CDR3 has 15 amino acids. Germline V gene sequence: CDR1 SSHAT, CDR2 FNYEAQ (reference sequence). CDR3 nucleotide sequence: TGTGCTAGCAGCCCCCGGGAGGGGATGGGCAATGAGCAGTTCTTC. This encodes CASSPREGMGNEQFF.

The chain uses TRBV4-3 and TRBJ1-1; 8 nucleotides agree with TRBD1. V shed 1 base and J 7 bases; nucleotides not matched to a gene: 5. Germline V lookup: CDR1 LGHNA, CDR2 YSLEER. The CDR3 runs to 14 residues. CDR3 sequence (DNA): TGCGCCAGCAGCCAAGCGACCGGGACAGGTGAAGCTTTCTTT. Translated: CASSQATGTGEAFF.

The chain is built from TRBV7-9 and TRBJ1-4; D perhaps matches TRBD1 (5 bases). With 0 bases removed from V and 6 bases from J, the gap between germline ends came to 8 bases. Germline CDR1 is SEHNR and CDR2 is FQNEAQ (reference sequence). CDR3 length: 14 amino acids. The CDR3 loop is CASSLARGHEKLFF. The CDR3 DNA reads as TGTGCCAGCAGCTTAGCGAGGGGCCATGAAAAACTGTTTTTT.

This chain joins TRBV28 and TRBJ2-5; TRBD2 might be the D (7 bases). CDR1 MDHEN and CDR2 SYDVKM come from the germline V gene. This CDR3 is built from 13 residues. Deletions cut 6 bases from V and 4 bases from J, with 12 bases between. The CDR3 is CASSEGGLETQYF. The CDR3 DNA sequence: TGTGCCAGCAGCGAGGGGGGGCTAGAGACCCAGTACTTC.

The rearrangement uses TRBV20-1 and TRBJ1-1; no definite D call. The CDR3 length is 13 residues. V lost 3 bases and J lost 1, with 9 bases in between. CDR1 is DFQATT and CDR2 is SNEGSKA in the germline V gene (reference sequence). CDR3 DNA sequence: TGCAGTGCTAGTCCCGGGCCGAACACTGAAGCTTTCTTT. Protein product: CSASPGPNTEAFF.

The chain is built from TRBV18 and TRBJ1-1; D ambiguous. V shed 4 bases and J shed 5 bases, with 11 bases lying between them. The CDR3 loop spans 13 amino acids. Germline V gene sequence: CDR1 KGHSH, CDR2 LQKENI. The CDR3 region is CASSLNSGTEAFF. CDR3 DNA sequence: TGTGCCAGCTCACTCAATTCTGGGACTGAAGCTTTCTTT.